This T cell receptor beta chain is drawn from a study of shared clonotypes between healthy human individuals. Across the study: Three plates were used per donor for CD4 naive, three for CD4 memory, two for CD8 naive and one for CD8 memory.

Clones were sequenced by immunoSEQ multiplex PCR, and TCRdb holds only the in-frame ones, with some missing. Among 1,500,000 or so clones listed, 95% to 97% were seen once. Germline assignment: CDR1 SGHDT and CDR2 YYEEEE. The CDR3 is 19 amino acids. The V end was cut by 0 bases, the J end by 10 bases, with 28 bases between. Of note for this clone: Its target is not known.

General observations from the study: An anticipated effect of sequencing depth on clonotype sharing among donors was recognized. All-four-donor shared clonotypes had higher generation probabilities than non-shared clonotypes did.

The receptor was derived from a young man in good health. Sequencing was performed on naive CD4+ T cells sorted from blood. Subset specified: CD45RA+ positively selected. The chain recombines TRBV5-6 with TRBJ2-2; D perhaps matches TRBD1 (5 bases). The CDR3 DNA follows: TGTGCCAGCAGCTTGGGATACAGGACGCTGAAAGGAACACCGTTGGAGCTGTTTTTT. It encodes CASSLGYRTLKGTPLELFF.